Presented here are 10 T cell receptor beta chains from one specimen sequenced in a study of blood T cell repertoires in COVID-19. The repertoire was sequenced with immunoSEQ multiplex PCR; TCRdb's copy has only in-frame clones and lacks some. Seen here are approximately 100,000 clones, about 80% observed once, and the top ten hold around 9.3%. The sequenced sample was peripheral blood. These receptors all stem from a man aged 65 to 79 with acute or convalescent COVID-19.

CDR3 in DNA: TGTGCCAGCAGTTATGGACAGGCTCACACCGGGGAGCTGTTTTTT. Amino acids: CASSYGQAHTGELFF. The genes are TRBV6-5 and TRBJ2-2; 7 nucleotides agree with TRBD1. The CDR3 consists of 15 residues. The V gene's germline CDR1 is MNHEY and CDR2 SVGAGI. With V trimmed by 3 bases and J by 3 bases, 4 bases remained unmatched.

This chain joins TRBV15 and TRBJ1-4; 7 bases match TRBD1. Germline CDR1 and CDR2: LNHNV and YYDKDF (reference sequence). The trim removed 2 bases at V and 0 bases at J, leaving 6 bases unmatched. This CDR3 spans 17 amino acids. The CDR3 DNA reads as TGTGCCACCAGCAGACCGGGACAGACGGCAACTAATGAAAAACTGTTTTTT. This translates into CATSRPGQTATNEKLFF.

V is TRBV5-1 and J is TRBJ1-4, with D tentatively TRBD1 (5 bases). There are 15 residues in the CDR3. Between the trimmed V and J ends, which lost 3 bases and 8 bases, there was a span of 17 bases. The germline V gene encodes CDR1 SGHRS and CDR2 YFSETQ. This CDR3 reads CASSSGQGAGEKLFF. Here the CDR3 DNA reads TGCGCCAGCAGCTCCGGACAAGGGGCCGGGGAAAAACTGTTTTTT.

The gene calls are TRBV3-1 (or the pseudogene TRBV3-2) and TRBJ1-1, with D possibly being TRBD1 (6 bases). Per germline, CDR1 LGHDT and CDR2 YNNKEL (reference sequence). The CDR3 extends over 16 amino acids. V shed 1 base and J shed 0 bases, with 12 bases lying between them. The CDR3: CASSQGQATMNTEAFF. The CDR3 DNA follows: TGTGCCAGCAGCCAAGGACAGGCTACAATGAACACTGAAGCTTTCTTT.

V usage is TRBV4-2 and J usage is TRBJ2-7, with a tentative D call TRBD2 (6 bases). The CDR3 contains 22 residues. The germline V gene encodes CDR1 LGHNA and CDR2 YNFKEQ. V was clipped by 4 bases and J by 6 bases, with 40 bases between them. CDR3 sequence reads: CASSRAWDSSPTGSLSSREQYF. In nucleotides, the CDR3 is TGTGCCAGCAGCCGGGCGTGGGACTCTTCTCCTACGGGATCCCTCTCCTCGCGCGAGCAGTACTTC.

This chain links TRBV5-4 with TRBJ2-7; 7 positions match TRBD2. The CDR3 has 15 residues. V lost 0 bases to trimming and J lost 4 bases; unmatched junction nucleotides: 7. Germline-derived CDR1 and CDR2 are SGHNT and YYREEE (reference sequence). Written as DNA, the CDR3 is TGTGCCAGCAGCTTGGAAAACGGGGGGAAGTACGAGCAGTACTTC. Residues: CASSLENGGKYEQYF.

The genes are TRBV5-1 and TRBJ2-7, with D unclear. The length of the CDR3 is 14 residues. Trimming took 0 bases from V and 2 from J, leaving 9 bases between them. CDR1 is SGHRS, CDR2 YFSETQ, per germline. The CDR3: CASSLGLPPYEQYF. CDR3 coding DNA: TGCGCCAGCAGCTTGGGTCTCCCTCCCTACGAGCAGTACTTC.

The V and J genes are TRBV2 and TRBJ1-5, with a possible D match to TRBD1 (5 bases). Deletions cut 7 bases from V and 7 bases from J, with 20 bases between. In germline, CDR1 is SNHLY, CDR2 FYNNEI. This CDR3 contains 15 residues. The CDR3 DNA follows: TGTGCCAGCATGTTTGGGGGAGGCGGGCTCCAGCCCCAGCATTTT. Encoded protein: CASMFGGGGLQPQHF. Full variable domain (missing parts from reference TRBV2 and TRBJ1-5): EPEVTQTPSHQVTQMGQEVILRCVPISNHLYFYWYRQILGQKVEFLVSFYNNEISEKSEIFDDQFSVERPDGSNFTLKIRSTKLEDSAMYFCASMFGGGGLQPQHFGDGTRLSIL.

This sequence joins TRBV19 and TRBJ1-1; D is ambiguous. Per the germline V gene, CDR1 is LNHDA and CDR2 is SQIVND (reference sequence). Trimming removed 6 bases at V and 1 base at J, with 12 bases between. The CDR3 extends over 14 amino acids. The CDR3 DNA reads TGTGCCAGTAGGTACGGTTTCTCGAACACTGAAGCTTTCTTT. The encoded protein is CASRYGFSNTEAFF.

The chain has TRBV30 and TRBJ2-1; tentatively, D is TRBD1 (6 bases). Per the germline V gene, CDR1 is GTSNPN and CDR2 is SVGIG (reference sequence). V was clipped by 2 bases and J by 1 base, with 12 bases between them. The CDR3 contains 15 residues. CDR3 sequence: CAWSQGILSYNEQFF. CDR3 DNA: TGTGCCTGGAGTCAGGGGATTTTATCCTACAATGAGCAGTTCTTC.